A selection of T cell receptor beta chains follows, all from one sample in a study of shared clonotypes between healthy human individuals. The method was immunoSEQ multiplex PCR; TCRdb's version includes in-frame clones alone and lacks a portion of them. The sample consists of 1.4 million to 1.5 million clones, roughly 96% of them appearing once. Specimen: naive CD4+ T cells sorted from blood. Every receptor here comes from a man aged 25 to 40 in good health. CDR3s include the opening cysteine and the closing phenylalanine or tryptophan. The order of the fields is J gene, V gene, clone size, CDR3 protein. The listing skips clone size in some rows; elsewhere it reads once, few, many or a size class.

TRBJ2-1 | TRBV5-1 | - | CASRGLAIPYNEQFF
TRBJ2-5 | TRBV29-1 | - | CSGRDLQETQYF
TRBJ1-2 | TRBV4-2 | - | CASSQDIAGAAAGYTF
TRBJ2-7 | TRBV27 | - | CASRHDRGASYEQYF
TRBJ1-1 | TRBV6-1 | - | CASSAYRGYTEAFF
TRBJ2-2 | TRBV9 | - | CASSVDLASNTGELFF
TRBJ1-3 | TRBV9 | - | CASSVDVGQRLSGNTIYF
TRBJ2-1 | TRBV7-7 | - | CASSFRQGGYNEQFF
TRBJ2-5 | TRBV28 | - | CASSPRRETQYF
TRBJ1-5 | TRBV19 | - | CASTPQRTSFNQPQHF
TRBJ2-1 | TRBV5-1 | - | CASSFTSGRYSYNEQFF
TRBJ1-1 | TRBV28 | - | CASSRQIVGAFF
TRBJ2-7 | TRBV5-1 | - | CASSPDRGKIEQYF
TRBJ1-1 | TRBV18 | - | CASSRQGARTEAFF
TRBJ2-3 | TRBV7-9 | - | CASSFPTSGSTDTQYF
TRBJ2-2 | TRBV5-1 | - | CASNRWGIDTGELFF
TRBJ2-1 | TRBV11-3 | - | CASSFGDRVSGIDEQFF
TRBJ2-1 | TRBV15 | - | CATSGDRVKYMGNEQFF
TRBJ1-3 | TRBV7-8 | - | CASSFSVPRLGNTIYF
TRBJ1-5 | TRBV6-6 | - | CASTDRHSNQPQHF
TRBJ2-7 | TRBV6-1 | - | CASSAASGNWGSYEQYF
TRBJ1-1 | TRBV4-1 | - | CASSPYGLLNTEAFF
TRBJ2-3 | TRBV5-4 | - | CATISGLAASTDTQYF
TRBJ2-1 | TRBV2 | - | CASSEDRGSYNEQFF
TRBJ2-7 | TRBV7-6 | - | CASSSSFPSYEQYF
TRBJ2-1 | TRBV27 | - | CASSFTSGRGSYNEQFF
TRBJ1-1 | TRBV5-1 | once | CASSFAPEQDTEAFF
TRBJ2-2 | TRBV15 | - | CATSRGTTNTGELFF
TRBJ2-7 | TRBV10-2 | - | CASGGLESYEQYF
TRBJ1-3 | TRBV10-3 | - | CATEGSGNTIYF
TRBJ2-3 | TRBV9 | - | CASSVVTSGTDTQYF
TRBJ2-1 | TRBV9 | - | CASSVFGDTYNEQFF
TRBJ2-6 | TRBV30 | - | CAWGRAGANVLTF
TRBJ2-1 | TRBV11-2 | - | CASSSLAGPGYNEQFF
TRBJ1-2 | TRBV7-8 | - | CASSLRGNGYTF
TRBJ2-5 | TRBV27 | - | CASSPIPSMGRCDF
TRBJ2-7 | TRBV5-1 | - | CASSLSGDFAYEQYF
TRBJ2-7 | TRBV4-3 | - | CASSQEWAGGSYEQYF
TRBJ2-3 | TRBV5-6 | - | CASSLRRGDTQYF